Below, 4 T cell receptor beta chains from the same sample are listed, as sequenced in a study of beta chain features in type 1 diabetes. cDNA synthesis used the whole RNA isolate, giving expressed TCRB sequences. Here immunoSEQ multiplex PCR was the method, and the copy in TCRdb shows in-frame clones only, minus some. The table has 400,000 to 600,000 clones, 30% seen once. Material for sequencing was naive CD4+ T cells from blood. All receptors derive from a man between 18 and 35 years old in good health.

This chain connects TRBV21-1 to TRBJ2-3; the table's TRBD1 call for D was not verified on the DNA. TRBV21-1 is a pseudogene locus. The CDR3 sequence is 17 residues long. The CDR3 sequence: CASRPRRGQLDTDTQYF. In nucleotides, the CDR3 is TGTGCCAGCAGACCCCGCCGGGGACAGCTAGACACAGATACGCAGTATTTT.

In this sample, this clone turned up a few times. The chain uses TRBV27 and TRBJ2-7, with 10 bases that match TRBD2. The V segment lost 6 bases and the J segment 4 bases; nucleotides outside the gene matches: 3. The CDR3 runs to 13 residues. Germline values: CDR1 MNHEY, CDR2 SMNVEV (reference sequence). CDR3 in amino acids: CASRKREGYEQYF. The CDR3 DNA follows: TGTGCCAGCAGAAAGCGGGAGGGGTACGAGCAGTACTTC.

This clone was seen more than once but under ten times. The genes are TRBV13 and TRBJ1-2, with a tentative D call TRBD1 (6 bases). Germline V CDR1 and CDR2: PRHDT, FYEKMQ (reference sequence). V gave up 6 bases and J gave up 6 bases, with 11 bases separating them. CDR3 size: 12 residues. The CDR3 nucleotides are TGTGCCAGCAGACGGGGGGCGCATGGCTACACCTTC. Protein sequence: CASRRGAHGYTF.

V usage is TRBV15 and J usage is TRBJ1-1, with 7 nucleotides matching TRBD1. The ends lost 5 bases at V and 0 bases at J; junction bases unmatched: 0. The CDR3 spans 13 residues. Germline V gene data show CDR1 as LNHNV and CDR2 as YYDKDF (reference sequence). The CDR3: CATSGQVNTEAFF. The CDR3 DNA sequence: TGTGCCACCAGCGGACAGGTGAACACTGAAGCTTTCTTT.